Listed below are T cell receptor beta chains from one sample, sequenced in a study of identical twins' blood T cells. A single record per CDR3 protein comes from TCRdb applying MiXCR to the 5' RACE reads. The sample lists hundreds of thousands of distinct CDR3 sequences, roughly 30% occurring once. The sequenced material came from PBMCs. These receptors were collected from a woman between 18 and 55 years old in good health. CDR3s include the opening cysteine and the closing phenylalanine or tryptophan. Fields, in order: V gene, clone size, D gene, J gene, CDR3 protein, CDR3 DNA. The D gene is left open where the match is weak. Size values are once, few and many counts, or a class for expanded clones, and some rows have none.

>TRBV7-9|many|NA|TRBJ1-1
CASSETFGRTEAFF
TGTGCCAGCAGCGAAACCTTCGGGCGCACTGAAGCTTTCTTT
>TRBV29-1|few|NA|TRBJ1-1
CSVERVQGTEAFF
TGCAGCGTTGAACGGGTACAAGGCACTGAAGCTTTCTTT
>TRBV23-1|NA|TRBD1|TRBJ2-3
CASRTGEVKTDTQYF
TGCGCCAGCAGAACAGGGGAAGTTAAAACAGATACGCAGTATTTT
>TRBV2|few|NA|TRBJ2-7
CASRNGYEQYF
TGTGCCAGCAGGAACGGCTACGAGCAGTACTTC
>TRBV6-1|many|TRBD1|TRBJ2-5
CASRWTGRETQYF
TGTGCCAGCAGATGGACAGGGCGTGAGACCCAGTACTTC
>TRBV29-1|few|NA|TRBJ1-1
CSVTLGGYTEAFF
TGCAGCGTCACCCTCGGCGGTTACACTGAAGCTTTCTTT
>TRBV2|few|NA|TRBJ2-2
CASSEETDRTGELFF
TGTGCCAGCAGTGAAGAAACAGATCGCACCGGGGAGCTGTTTTTT
>TRBV20-1|few|NA|TRBJ2-5
CSARDEAPLRETQYF
TGCAGTGCTAGAGATGAGGCTCCACTTCGGGAGACCCAGTACTTC
>TRBV20-1|NA|TRBD1|TRBJ2-1
CSPRPGQPYNEQFF
TGCAGTCCCAGGCCGGGACAGCCCTACAATGAGCAGTTCTTC
>TRBV20-1|few|NA|TRBJ1-1
CSAPPRGNTEAFF
TGCAGTGCCCCCCCGAGGGGGAACACTGAAGCTTTCTTT
>TRBV5-1|few|NA|TRBJ1-6
CASSQIPNSPLHF
TGCGCCAGCAGCCAAATTCCAAATTCACCCCTCCACTTT
>TRBV12-3/TRBV12-4|few|TRBD1|TRBJ1-5
CASSSQDRGPQPQHF
TGTGCCAGCAGTTCCCAGGACAGGGGGCCTCAGCCCCAGCATTTT
>TRBV6-2/TRBV6-3|few|TRBD2|TRBJ2-1
CASSGTTLYNEQFF
TGTGCCAGCAGCGGGACTACCTTGTACAATGAGCAGTTCTTC
>TRBV20-1|NA|TRBD1|TRBJ1-1
CSARGIRDRSNGEAFF
TGCAGTGCTAGAGGTATAAGGGACAGATCAAACGGTGAAGCTTTCTTT
>TRBV2|few|NA|TRBJ1-1
CASNSGGAAFF
TGTGCCAGCAACTCGGGGGGTGCAGCTTTCTTT
>TRBV6-4|few|NA|TRBJ1-2
CASSPRVRSYGYTF
TGTGCCAGCAGCCCCCGGGTGAGATCCTATGGCTACACCTTC
>TRBV14|NA|NA|TRBJ2-1
CASSLRLSYNEQFF
TGTGCCAGCAGCCTAAGGCTATCCTACAATGAGCAGTTCTTC
>TRBV7-9|few|NA|TRBJ1-5
CASSLWSRDSAGNQPQHF
TGTGCCAGCAGCTTATGGAGCCGAGACAGCGCGGGCAATCAGCCCCAGCATTTT
>TRBV6-6|NA|NA|TRBJ2-1
CASSYIPGRADEQFF
TGTGCCAGCAGTTACATCCCCGGGCGAGCGGATGAGCAGTTCTTC
>TRBV5-1|few|TRBD2|TRBJ2-2
CASSLAAGVYTGELFF
TGCGCCAGCAGCTTGGCGGCGGGGGTATACACCGGGGAGCTGTTTTTT
>TRBV20-1|NA|NA|TRBJ2-5
CSARDRVQQETQYF
TGCAGTGCTAGAGATCGGGTCCAGCAAGAGACCCAGTACTTC
>TRBV7-6|NA|TRBD2|TRBJ2-1
CASSPGLVSRDEQFF
TGTGCCAGCAGCCCAGGACTAGTTAGCAGGGATGAGCAGTTCTTC
>TRBV5-6|few|NA|TRBJ1-2
CASSLVAGFYGYTF
TGTGCCAGCAGCTTGGTTGCAGGGTTCTATGGCTACACCTTC
>TRBV20-1|NA|NA|TRBJ1-2
CSASTLGDYGYTF
TGCAGTGCTAGCACTCTGGGGGATTATGGCTACACCTTC
>TRBV15|many|NA|TRBJ1-3
CATSRDHISGNTIYF
TGTGCCACCAGCAGAGATCACATCTCTGGAAACACCATATATTTT
>TRBV29-1|NA|NA|TRBJ1-1
CSSSPHGVNTEAFF
TGCAGCTCCTCCCCACATGGGGTGAACACTGAAGCTTTCTTT
>TRBV5-1|NA|TRBD2|TRBJ2-1
CASSSQPLAGGHNEQFF
TGCGCCAGCAGCTCCCAACCACTAGCGGGAGGCCACAATGAGCAGTTCTTC
>TRBV5-5|few|NA|TRBJ2-2
CASKRNDFDRWGTSGELFF
TGTGCCAGCAAACGCAATGACTTCGATCGCTGGGGAACCTCCGGGGAGCTGTTTTTT
>TRBV7-2|NA|NA|TRBJ1-5
CASSKQSGGNQPQHF
TGTGCCAGCAGCAAACAATCAGGGGGCAATCAGCCCCAGCATTTT
>TRBV5-1|many|NA|TRBJ2-4
CASSLEGSGLAKNIQYF
TGCGCCAGCAGCTTGGAGGGGTCAGGATTAGCCAAAAACATTCAGTACTTC
>TRBV5-1|few|NA|TRBJ2-1
CASSLPPHEQFF
TGCGCCAGCAGCTTACCCCCCCATGAGCAGTTCTTC
>TRBV5-6|few|NA|TRBJ2-1
CASSPENYNEQFF
TGTGCCAGCAGCCCAGAGAATTACAATGAGCAGTTCTTC
>TRBV19|NA|TRBD1|TRBJ1-2
CASFTGGYGYTF
TGTGCCAGTTTCACAGGGGGCTATGGCTACACCTTC
>TRBV20-1|few|NA|TRBJ1-6
CSARHYSENSPLHF
TGCAGTGCTCGCCATTATAGTGAAAATTCACCCCTCCACTTT
>TRBV3-1|few|TRBD1|TRBJ2-1
CASSHRQGIYNEQFF
TGTGCCAGCAGCCATCGACAGGGGATATACAATGAGCAGTTCTTC
>TRBV6-5|NA|NA|TRBJ1-1
CASSYGSAEAFF
TGTGCCAGCAGTTACGGGTCTGCTGAAGCTTTCTTT
>TRBV29-1|many|NA|TRBJ1-1
CSVERGVNTEAFF
TGCAGCGTTGAAAGGGGGGTGAACACTGAAGCTTTCTTT
>TRBV29-1|few|NA|TRBJ2-2
CSVATGFTGELFF
TGCAGCGTAGCGACAGGATTCACCGGGGAGCTGTTTTTT
>TRBV29-1|many|NA|TRBJ1-3
CSVGGYLDGYSGNTIYF
TGCAGCGTTGGCGGATATTTGGACGGATACTCTGGAAACACCATATATTTT
>TRBV12-5|NA|NA|TRBJ1-1
CASGEGYRTEAFF
TGTGCTAGTGGGGAGGGCTATCGGACTGAAGCTTTCTTT
>TRBV9|few|TRBD1|TRBJ1-2
CASSLRQGHGYTF
TGTGCCAGCAGCCTTCGACAGGGCCATGGCTACACCTTC
>TRBV20-1|few|NA|TRBJ2-3
CSARDALDWDTQYF
TGCAGTGCTAGAGATGCCCTAGATTGGGATACGCAGTATTTT
>TRBV20-1|NA|TRBD1|TRBJ1-2
CSAGNRGNYGYTF
TGCAGTGCTGGAAACAGGGGAAACTATGGCTACACCTTC
>TRBV19|NA|NA|TRBJ1-1
CASSIDAGETEAFF
TGTGCCAGTAGTATAGACGCAGGGGAGACTGAAGCTTTCTTT
>TRBV13|many|TRBD1|TRBJ1-1
CASSSVQGPAEAFF
TGTGCCAGCAGCTCGGTACAGGGGCCGGCTGAAGCTTTCTTT
>TRBV6-6|NA|TRBD2|TRBJ2-2
CASSYLLAGNTGELFF
TGTGCCAGCAGTTATTTACTAGCGGGGAACACCGGGGAGCTGTTTTTT
>TRBV7-3|few|NA|TRBJ2-1
CASSPRDTLYNEQFF
TGTGCCAGCAGCCCCCGGGACACCTTATACAATGAGCAGTTCTTC
>TRBV5-1|few|NA|TRBJ2-2
CASSSDPGMSGELFF
TGCGCCAGCAGCTCAGATCCGGGGATGTCCGGGGAGCTGTTTTTT
>TRBV5-1|NA|NA|TRBJ1-6
CASSQPGANYNSPLHF
TGCGCCAGCAGTCAACCGGGGGCAAACTATAATTCACCCCTCCACTTT
>TRBV11-2|few|NA|TRBJ2-7
CASSLAGDYEQYF
TGTGCCAGCAGCTTAGCGGGAGACTACGAGCAGTACTTC